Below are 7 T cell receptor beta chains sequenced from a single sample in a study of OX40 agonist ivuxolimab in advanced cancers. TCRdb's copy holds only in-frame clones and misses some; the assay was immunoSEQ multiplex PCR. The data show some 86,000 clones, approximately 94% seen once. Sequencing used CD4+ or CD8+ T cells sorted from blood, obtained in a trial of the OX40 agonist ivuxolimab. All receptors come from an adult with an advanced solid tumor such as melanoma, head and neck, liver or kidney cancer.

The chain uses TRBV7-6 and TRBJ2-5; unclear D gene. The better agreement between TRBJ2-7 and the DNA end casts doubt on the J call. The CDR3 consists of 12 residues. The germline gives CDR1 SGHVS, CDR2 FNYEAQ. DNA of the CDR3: TGTGCCAGCAGCTTCGAATCCTACGAGCAGTACTTC. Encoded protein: CASSFESYEQYF.

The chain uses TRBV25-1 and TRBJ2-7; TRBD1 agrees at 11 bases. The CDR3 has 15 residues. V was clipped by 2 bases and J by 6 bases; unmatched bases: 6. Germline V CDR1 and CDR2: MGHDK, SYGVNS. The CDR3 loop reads CASSERTGGRSEQYF. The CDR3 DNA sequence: TGTGCCAGCAGTGAAAGGACAGGGGGCAGGAGCGAGCAGTACTTC.

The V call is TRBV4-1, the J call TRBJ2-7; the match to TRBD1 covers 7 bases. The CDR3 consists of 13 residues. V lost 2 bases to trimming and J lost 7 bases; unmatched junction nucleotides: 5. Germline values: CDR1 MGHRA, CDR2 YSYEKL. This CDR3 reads CASSQNRGREQYF. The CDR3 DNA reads TGCGCCAGCAGCCAAAACAGGGGTCGGGAGCAGTACTTC.

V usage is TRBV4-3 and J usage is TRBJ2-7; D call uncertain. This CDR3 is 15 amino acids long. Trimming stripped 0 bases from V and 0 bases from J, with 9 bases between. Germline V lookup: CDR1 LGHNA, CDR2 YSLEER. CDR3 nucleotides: TGCGCCAGCAGCCAAGATGTCGACCTCTCCTACGAGCAGTACTTC. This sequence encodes CASSQDVDLSYEQYF.

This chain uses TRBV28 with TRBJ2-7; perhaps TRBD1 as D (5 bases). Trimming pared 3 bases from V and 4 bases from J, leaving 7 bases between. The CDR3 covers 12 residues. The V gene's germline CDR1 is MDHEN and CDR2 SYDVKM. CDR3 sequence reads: CASSFGAYEQYF. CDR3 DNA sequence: TGTGCCAGCAGTTTTGGGGCTTACGAGCAGTACTTC.

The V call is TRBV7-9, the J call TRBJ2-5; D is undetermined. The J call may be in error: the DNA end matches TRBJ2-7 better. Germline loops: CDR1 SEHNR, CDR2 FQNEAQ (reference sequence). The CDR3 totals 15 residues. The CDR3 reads CASSLGKFELYEQYF. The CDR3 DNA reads TGTGCCAGCAGCCTAGGGAAGTTCGAACTCTACGAGCAGTACTTC.

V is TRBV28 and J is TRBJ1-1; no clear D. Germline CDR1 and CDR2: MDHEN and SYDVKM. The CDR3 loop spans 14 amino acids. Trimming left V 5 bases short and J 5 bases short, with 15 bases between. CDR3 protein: CASSTDKMLTEAFF. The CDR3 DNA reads TGTGCCAGCAGTACTGACAAAATGTTAACTGAAGCTTTCTTT.